The 29 T cell receptor beta chains in this list originate from one sample, sequenced in a study of blood T cell repertoires in COVID-19. TCRdb's table, derived via immunoSEQ multiplex PCR, lists solely in-frame clones and lacks some. This sample has about 300,000 clones; 85% occur once, and the top ten carry 1.5% to 2%. The sample consisted of PBMCs or T cells enriched from blood (not recorded which). These receptors were taken from a woman between 25 and 40 years old who had been exposed to COVID-19.

V usage is TRBV6-5 and J usage is TRBJ1-2, with D possibly TRBD1 on 6 matching bases. Between the trimmed V and J ends, which lost 6 bases and 3 bases, there was a span of 11 bases. Germline V CDR1 and CDR2: MNHEY, SVGAGI. The CDR3 is 13 amino acids. The CDR3 spells CASRSDRDYGYTF. DNA for the CDR3: TGTGCCAGCAGGTCGGACAGAGACTATGGCTACACCTTC.

The chain links TRBV2 to TRBJ2-7, with a weak D call TRBD1 (5 bases). Germline V gene lookup returns CDR1 SNHLY and CDR2 FYNNEI. The CDR3 consists of 13 residues. Trimming pared 3 bases from V and 3 bases from J, leaving 9 bases between. The DNA of the CDR3 is TGTGCCAGCAGTGAGGCAGGGAACTACGAGCAGTACTTC. This translates into CASSEAGNYEQYF.

V is TRBV11-3 and J is TRBJ1-1; TRBD1 matches 7 bases. This CDR3 comprises 14 residues. V was pared by 5 bases and J by 4 bases, with 7 bases of the junction left unmatched. Germline CDR1 and CDR2: SGHNT and YENEEA. CDR3: CASSLATGTTEAFF. CDR3 nucleotide sequence: TGTGCCAGCAGCCTCGCGACAGGGACCACTGAAGCTTTCTTT. Using reference TRBV11-3 and TRBJ1-1 for the parts outside the CDR3, the full variable domain is EAGVVQSPRYKIIEKKQPVAFWCNPISGHNTLYWYLQNLGQGPELLIRYENEEAVDDSQLPKDRFSAERLKGVDSTLKIQPAELGDSAVYLCASSLATGTTEAFFGQGTRLTVV.

The chain carries TRBV28 and TRBJ2-7, with 9 bases aligning to TRBD1. The CDR3 contains 13 residues. Germline assignment: CDR1 MDHEN and CDR2 SYDVKM. The ends lost 6 bases at V and 3 bases at J; junction bases unmatched: 3. The CDR3: CASRGTGFYEQYF. The CDR3 DNA reads TGTGCCAGCAGGGGGACAGGGTTCTACGAGCAGTACTTC.

The table lists this clone with a few counts. Other DNA sequences in the sample encode the same CDR3. This chain joins TRBV5-1 and TRBJ2-1; 8 nucleotides align to TRBD2. Trimming removed 4 bases from V and 3 bases from J; junction bases left unmatched: 3. The CDR3 has 14 amino acids. The V gene's germline CDR1 is SGHRS and CDR2 YFSETQ. The CDR3 DNA is TGCGCCAGCAGCGGCAGCGGGGGCTACAATGAGCAGTTCTTC. The encoded protein is CASSGSGGYNEQFF.

V gene TRBV4-1 combines with J gene TRBJ2-7; tentative D call: TRBD1 (5 bases). Trimming cost V 3 bases and J 3 bases, with 9 bases left between them. The CDR3 covers 13 residues. In germline, CDR1 is MGHRA, CDR2 YSYEKL. CDR3 in DNA: TGCGCCAGCAGCCATTCGGACAACTACGAGCAGTACTTC. This gives the protein CASSHSDNYEQYF.

The V gene is TRBV3-1 (or the pseudogene TRBV3-2), the J gene TRBJ2-5; TRBD2 agrees at 8 bases. The CDR3 spans 14 residues. The V segment lost 1 base and the J segment 5 bases; nucleotides outside the gene matches: 3. From germline, CDR1 is LGHDT and CDR2 YNNKEL (reference sequence). CDR3 DNA: TGTGCCAGCAGCCAAGTCAGACTAGCGGAGACCCAGTACTTC. Amino acids: CASSQVRLAETQYF.

This clone was counted a few times. The J gene is TRBJ1-6, the V gene TRBV28; 9 bases match TRBD1. Germline CDR1 and CDR2: MDHEN and SYDVKM. V gave up 6 bases and J gave up 13 bases; unmatched junction bases: 13. This CDR3 has 15 amino acids. The CDR3 nucleotides read TGTGCCAGCAGGCCGGCGGGACAGGGTTTAGGGCCCCTCCACTTT. As protein: CASRPAGQGLGPLHF.

CDR3 in amino acids: CASSPWRAGDYNEQFF. CDR3 bases: TGTGCCAGCAGCCCCTGGAGAGCGGGAGACTACAATGAGCAGTTCTTC. The rearrangement uses TRBV3-1 (or the pseudogene TRBV3-2) and TRBJ2-1; 8 bases fit TRBD2. This CDR3 has 16 amino acids. Looked up from germline, CDR1 is LGHDT and CDR2 is YNNKEL (reference sequence). With V trimmed by 4 bases and J by 3 bases, 8 bases remained unmatched.

The sample holds a few counts of this clone. This rearrangement joins TRBV27 to TRBJ1-4; TRBD1 aligns across 7 bases. After removal of 5 bases from V and 8 bases from J, the junction contained 5 bases not matched to a gene. Germline V lookup: CDR1 MNHEY, CDR2 SMNVEV (reference sequence). This CDR3 has 13 residues. CDR3 in DNA: TGTGCCAGCAGTACCGGGACAGTCGAAAAACTGTTTTTT. Residues: CASSTGTVEKLFF.

V gene TRBV19 combines with J gene TRBJ2-1, with D possibly being TRBD1 (6 bases). The CDR3 sequence is 11 residues long. The V and J ends lost 7 bases and 14 bases respectively, with 15 bases between them. Germline V lookup: CDR1 LNHDA, CDR2 SQIVND (reference sequence). The CDR3 is CASKTQGKEFF. CDR3 DNA: TGTGCCAGTAAAACTCAGGGGAAAGAGTTCTTC. The complete variable domain, with remaining parts taken from reference TRBV19 and TRBJ2-1, reads DGGITQSPKYLFRKEGQNVTLSCEQNLNHDAMYWYRQDPGQGLRLIYYSQIVNDFQKGDIAEGYSVSREKKESFPLTVTSAQKNPTAFYLCASKTQGKEFFGPGTRLTVL.

A single count supports this clone. The chain links TRBV11-2 to TRBJ2-1, with TRBD1 matching 7 bases. Germline V lookup: CDR1 SGHAT, CDR2 FQNNGV. CDR3 length equals 14 residues. Germline trimming cut 6 bases from V and 4 bases from J; bases unmatched to any gene: 6. CDR3 sequence reads: CASSPGGIYNEQFF. For the CDR3, the DNA is TGTGCCAGCAGTCCAGGGGGAATATACAATGAGCAGTTCTTC.

This rearrangement joins TRBV6-4 to TRBJ2-5; 9 bases are a match to TRBD2. V was clipped by 8 bases and J by 2 bases; unmatched bases: 9. From germline, CDR1 is MRHNA and CDR2 SNTAGT. There are 15 residues in the CDR3. CDR3 nucleotide sequence: TGTGCCAGCGCCAAAACTAGCGGGCGTCAAGAGACCCAGTACTTC. It is translated as CASAKTSGRQETQYF.

As concerns this clone: Additional DNA sequences in this sample encode the identical CDR3. The genes are TRBV7-3 and TRBJ1-1; 9 bases agree with TRBD1. The V gene's germline CDR1 is SGHTA and CDR2 FQGTGA. The V gene end was trimmed by 6 bases and the J gene end by 1 base; junction bases not matched to a gene: 3. This CDR3 comprises 14 residues. The CDR3: CASRPGQGNTEAFF. Written as DNA, the CDR3 is TGTGCCAGCAGACCGGGACAGGGGAACACTGAAGCTTTCTTT.

The V gene is TRBV3-1 (or the pseudogene TRBV3-2), the J gene TRBJ2-7; TRBD2 aligns across 8 bases. Germline values: CDR1 LGHDT, CDR2 YNNKEL (reference sequence). V was pared by 4 bases and J by 4 bases, with 6 bases of the junction left unmatched. The CDR3 runs 14 residues. The CDR3 region is CASSPLAGLYEQYF. The CDR3 region has the DNA TGTGCCAGCAGCCCTCTAGCGGGCCTGTACGAGCAGTACTTC.

This clone was observed a single time. The chain couples TRBV7-9 to TRBJ2-1, with D uncertain. Trimming pared 2 bases from V and 0 bases from J, leaving 17 bases between. CDR1 and CDR2 from the germline V gene are SEHNR and FQNEAQ (reference sequence). The CDR3 is 18 amino acids. The CDR3 DNA is TGTGCCAGCAGCTTAATGTCCCCGGCGGCTCGCTCCTACAATGAGCAGTTCTTC. Its translation is CASSLMSPAARSYNEQFF.

The chain couples TRBV18 to TRBJ1-4; D might be TRBD1 (6 bases). The V gene lost 1 base and the J gene lost 0 bases, with 9 bases spanning the gap. Germline V gives CDR1 KGHSH, CDR2 LQKENI. CDR3 length equals 16 residues. This chain's CDR3 is CASSPRGGTTNEKLFF. For the CDR3, the DNA is TGTGCCAGCTCACCACGCGGGGGCACAACTAATGAAAAACTGTTTTTT.

About this clone itself: A single base separates this from a much larger clone, so it may be a read error. This chain connects TRBV2 to TRBJ2-1, with a weak D call TRBD1 (6 bases). Germline V gene lookup returns CDR1 SNHLY and CDR2 FYNNEI. The CDR3 is made up of 13 amino acids. The germline V and J ends were trimmed by 3 bases and 3 bases, with 6 bases remaining between them. CDR3: CASSEDSYNEQFF. The CDR3 DNA reads TGTGCCAGCAGTGAGGACAGCTACAATGAGCAGTTCTTC. The whole variable domain, remainder taken from reference TRBV2 and TRBJ2-1, is EPEVTQTPSHQVTQMGQEVILRCVPISNHLYFYWYRQILGQKVEFLVSFYNNEISEKSEIFDDQFSVERPDGSNFTLKIRSTKLEDSAMYFCASSEDSYNEQFFGPGTRLTVL.

The rearrangement joins TRBV7-9 to TRBJ1-6; the D gene is possibly TRBD1 (5 bases). V was trimmed by 6 bases and J by 8 bases, leaving 17 bases between them. The CDR3 runs 15 residues. In germline, CDR1 is SEHNR, CDR2 FQNEAQ (reference sequence). In DNA, the CDR3 is TGTGCCAGCAGGGCCTCGCGACGGGGGGATTCACCCCTCCACTTT. It specifies CASRASRRGDSPLHF. Supplemented by reference TRBV7-9 and TRBJ1-6, the full variable domain reads DTGVSQNPRHKITKRGQNVTFRCDPISEHNRLYWYRQTLGQGPEFLTYFQNEAQLEKSRLLSDRFSAERPKGSFSTLEIQRTEQGDSAMYLCASRASRRGDSPLHFGNGTRLTVT.

The chain recombines TRBV4-2 with TRBJ2-1; 12 bases are shared with TRBD2. The germline CDR1 and CDR2 sequences are LGHNA and YNFKEQ. J was trimmed by 4 bases and V by 5 bases; bases with no gene match: 3. This CDR3 has 15 residues. The CDR3 sequence is CASSGTSGRYNEQFF. DNA of the CDR3: TGTGCCAGCAGCGGGACTAGCGGGCGTTACAATGAGCAGTTCTTC.

The chain carries TRBV11-3 and TRBJ2-3; perhaps TRBD1 as D (5 bases). CDR1 is SGHNT, CDR2 YENEEA, per germline. The CDR3 covers 14 residues. Trimming stripped 4 bases from V and 2 bases from J, with 10 bases between. The CDR3 nucleotides are TGTGCCAGCAGCTCAGGCAGGGCCACAGATACGCAGTATTTT. Protein: CASSSGRATDTQYF.

This chain links TRBV14 with TRBJ1-4; D call uncertain. Germline V CDR1 and CDR2: SGHDN, FVKESK. The V gene lost 7 bases and the J gene lost 5 bases, with 14 bases spanning the gap. The CDR3 covers 14 residues. The CDR3 protein is CASKDRQVNEKLFF. DNA for the CDR3: TGTGCCAGCAAAGATCGGCAGGTAAATGAAAAACTGTTTTTT.

The chain combines TRBV28 with TRBJ2-1, with a weak D call TRBD1 (6 bases). Trimming shortened V by 6 bases and J by 2 bases, and 14 bases separated the two germline ends. CDR1 and CDR2 (germline): MDHEN, SYDVKM. The CDR3 extends over 15 amino acids. CDR3: CASSQQGTPYNEQFF. The CDR3, as DNA: TGTGCCAGCAGCCAACAGGGAACGCCCTACAATGAGCAGTTCTTC. Variable domain in full (rest from reference TRBV28 and TRBJ2-1): DVKVTQSSRYLVKRTGEKVFLECVQDMDHENMFWYRQDPGLGLRLIYFSYDVKMKEKGDIPEGYSVSREKKERFSLILESASTNQTSMYLCASSQQGTPYNEQFFGPGTRLTVL.

The chain uses TRBV7-9 and TRBJ1-5; 10 bases align to TRBD1. Germline CDR1 SEHNR, CDR2 FQNEAQ (reference sequence). J gave up 3 bases and V 3 bases, and 5 bases lay outside the gene matches. The CDR3 spans 16 residues. DNA for the CDR3: TGTGCCAGCAGCTTCACGACAGGGGGCATCAATCAGCCCCAGCATTTT. Its protein is CASSFTTGGINQPQHF.

There are a few counts of this clone. J is TRBJ2-3 and V is TRBV27; D might be TRBD1 (6 bases). This CDR3 is built from 13 residues. Trimming pared 6 bases from V and 9 bases from J, leaving 16 bases between. Germline V gives CDR1 MNHEY, CDR2 SMNVEV (reference sequence). CDR3 sequence reads: CASRLNREGTQYF. The DNA for the CDR3 is TGTGCCAGCAGACTTAACAGGGAAGGAACGCAGTATTTT.

This clone appeared a few times. One end of the junction fails to match germline, which may point to a read error. The rearrangement uses TRBV7-7 and TRBJ2-3; TRBD2 matches 16 bases. The germline V gene encodes CDR1 SSHAT and CDR2 FNYEAQ (reference sequence). The CDR3 is made up of 16 amino acids. The CDR3 sequence is CASSFGTSGGADTQYF. CDR3 coding DNA: TGTGCTAGCAGCTTTGGGACTAGCGGGGGGGCAGATACGCAGTATTTT.

The chain recombines TRBV28 with TRBJ1-1; possible D gene TRBD1, 5 bases. This CDR3 is built from 13 residues. The germline V gene has CDR1 MDHEN and CDR2 SYDVKM. Trimming removed 6 bases from V and 6 bases from J, with 14 bases in between. The CDR3 nucleotides are TGTGCCAGCAGCCCTCAGGGTGGGGCTGAAGCTTTCTTT. Its translation is CASSPQGGAEAFF.

The chain employs TRBV10-3 and TRBJ2-1; TRBD2 matches at 12 bases. CDR3 length equals 15 residues. Germline trimming cut 11 bases from V and 9 bases from J; bases unmatched to any gene: 14. Per germline, CDR1 ENHRY and CDR2 SYGVKD. For the CDR3, the DNA is TGTGCCTCAAGGACCCGGACTAGCGGGACTAGTGAGCAGTTCTTC. Translated, it gives CASRTRTSGTSEQFF.

The chain links TRBV6-1 to TRBJ1-2; D gene uncertain. Germline V gene data show CDR1 as MNHNS and CDR2 as SASEGT. The ends were cut back, 3 bases at V and 4 bases at J, with 12 bases in the middle. The CDR3 is 14 amino acids. This chain's CDR3 is CASSETPEIYGYTF. The CDR3 region has the DNA TGTGCCAGCAGTGAGACACCCGAAATCTATGGCTACACCTTC.